A single TCR beta chain is shown here with its context. The antigen remains undetermined. The data are from a study of T cell responses to AZD1222 COVID-19 vaccine. Study conclusions and caveats: Mapped onto spike, vaccine-associated CD4 TCRs spanned it and were dominant at 160-218 and 743-854.

Libraries were prepared by immunoSEQ multiplex PCR; TCRdb keeps only in-frame clonotypes and omits some of them. The sample holds some 98,000 clones, about 81% seen once. The clonotype comes from an adult who received the AZD1222 COVID-19 vaccine. The material sequenced was peripheral blood, taken 28 days after the second AZD1222 dose.

The CDR3 here is CAIGGGQNQPQHF. CDR3 sequence (DNA): TGTGCCATCGGGGGGGGGCAGAACCAGCCCCAGCATTTT. The chain recombines TRBV10-3 with TRBJ1-5; D perhaps matches TRBD1 (6 bases). CDR3 length: 13 residues. Germline V CDR1 and CDR2: ENHRY, SYGVKD. V lost 8 bases, J lost 7 bases, and 15 bases lay in between.